This T cell receptor (beta chain) was profiled in a study of T cell repertoires in cytomegalovirus infection. Overall study: CMV epitopes in the study were HLA-C-restricted (recently identified) and HLA-B-restricted (well studied). A matching HLA type, together with CMV infection, was signaled by public TCR beta signatures. Study-wide results and limits: There were HLA-C-restricted CMV-specific TCR beta clonotypes dominating the ex vivo response.

Trimming cost V 3 bases and J 0 bases, with 9 bases left between them. The CDR3 is 14 amino acids. Germline V gene data show CDR1 as SGHTA and CDR2 as FQGNSA. In its sample, this clonotype was seen many times. What it binds is unknown. MiXCR, run by TCRdb on the reads, gives a single entry per CDR3 protein. This table has approximately 470,000 distinct CDR3 sequences, approximately 40% appearing once. The sample consisted of cultured PBMCs, taken from culture after CMV antigen stimulation. The receptor was isolated from a human donor in good health (CMV status not recorded). Some clones in this sample may be carry-over from other donors' samples. This sequence joins TRBV7-2 and TRBJ2-7; D is ambiguous. As DNA, the CDR3 is TGTGCCAGCAGCTTTTCCCAGGCCTCCTACGAGCAGTACTTC. Amino acids: CASSFSQASYEQYF.